Each of the 13 T cell receptor beta chains below was sequenced from the same sample in a study of cytomegalovirus exposure and HLA in healthy donors. The PCR had 60 Vbeta and 13 Jbeta primers. Repertoires were generated with immunoSEQ multiplex PCR, while TCRdb's copy carries only in-frame clones and drops some. The sample lists 100,000 to 150,000 clones, around three quarters occurring once. Sequencing input: PBMCs. The receptor set was obtained from a man aged 25 to 40 in good health and CMV-seropositive.

The V and J genes are TRBV4-1 and TRBJ2-5; D perhaps matches TRBD2 (5 bases). V was clipped by 0 bases and J by 4 bases, with 15 bases between them. The CDR3 extends over 16 amino acids. Germline loops: CDR1 MGHRA, CDR2 YSYEKL. CDR3: CASSQDSSASRETQYF. CDR3 nucleotides: TGCGCCAGCAGCCAAGATTCGAGTGCTAGCCGAGAGACCCAGTACTTC.

The V and J genes are TRBV5-6 and TRBJ1-4; D possibly corresponds to TRBD1 (5 bases). The length of the CDR3 is 16 residues. The V and J ends lost 0 bases and 3 bases respectively, with 12 bases between them. Looked up from germline, CDR1 is SGHDT and CDR2 is YYEEEE. In DNA form, the CDR3 reads TGTGCCAGCAGCTTGGATCATGCAGGGTCTAATGAAAAACTGTTTTTT. This sequence encodes CASSLDHAGSNEKLFF.

This sequence joins TRBV6-4 and TRBJ2-3; the match to TRBD1 covers 7 bases. Per the germline V gene, CDR1 is MRHNA and CDR2 is SNTAGT. The CDR3 spans 16 residues. Trimming at V came to 3 bases and at J to 5 bases, leaving 11 bases not matched to a gene. The CDR3 here is CASSEYRGNGGDTQYF. In nucleotides, the CDR3 is TGTGCCAGCAGTGAATACAGGGGAAATGGTGGAGATACGCAGTATTTT.

The rearrangement links TRBV11-2 to TRBJ2-7; 7 bases align to TRBD2. CDR1 and CDR2 from the germline V gene are SGHAT and FQNNGV. The CDR3 totals 16 residues. V was clipped by 1 base and J by 2 bases; unmatched bases: 8. CDR3 protein: CASSLGKGTTTYEQYF. Written as DNA, the CDR3 is TGTGCCAGCAGCTTAGGAAAAGGGACTACTACCTACGAGCAGTACTTC.

This clone was counted a single time. The J gene is TRBJ1-1, the V gene TRBV5-4; TRBD1 matches at 12 bases. V was clipped by 4 bases and J by 1 base; unmatched bases: 5. The CDR3 has 16 amino acids. Germline V gene data show CDR1 as SGHNT and CDR2 as YYREEE (reference sequence). CDR3 sequence: CASSRGTGGENTEAFF. The CDR3 DNA is TGTGCCAGCAGCAGAGGGACAGGGGGCGAGAACACTGAAGCTTTCTTT.

The table lists this clone with a count of one. The chain is built from TRBV30 and TRBJ2-3; possible D gene TRBD1, 5 bases. CDR3 length: 14 amino acids. The V gene's germline CDR1 is GTSNPN and CDR2 SVGIG (reference sequence). V shed 0 bases and J shed 2 bases, with 9 bases lying between them. The CDR3 loop reads CAWSVGVATDTQYF. In DNA form, the CDR3 reads TGTGCCTGGAGTGTAGGGGTAGCCACAGATACGCAGTATTTT. The full variable domain, its missing parts supplied by reference TRBV30 and TRBJ2-3, is SQTIHQWPATLVQPVGSPLSLECTVEGTSNPNLYWYRQAAGRGLQLLFYSVGIGQISSEVPQNLSASRPQDRQFILSSKKLLLSDSGFYLCAWSVGVATDTQYFGPGTRLTVL.

In DNA, the CDR3 is TGTGCCTGGAGTACCCGGGAAAAGGGGCAGTTCTTC. Its protein product is CAWSTREKGQFF. The rearrangement uses TRBV30 and TRBJ2-1, with a weak D call TRBD2 (5 bases). The CDR3 covers 12 residues. The V gene's germline CDR1 is GTSNPN and CDR2 SVGIG (reference sequence). V gave up 2 bases and J gave up 12 bases, with 14 bases separating them.

The chain couples TRBV7-8 to TRBJ1-2; 10 bases align to TRBD1. The J segment lost 3 bases and the V segment lost 1 base, leaving 2 bases of the junction unmatched. The CDR3 spans 15 residues. From germline, CDR1 is SGHVS and CDR2 FQNEAQ. Here the CDR3 reads CASSLGGTGDYGYTF. In nucleotides, the CDR3 is TGTGCCAGCAGCTTAGGAGGGACAGGGGACTATGGCTACACCTTC.

The gene calls are TRBV19 and TRBJ1-5, with D maybe TRBD1 (6 bases). The V and J ends lost 6 bases and 4 bases respectively, with 13 bases between them. Looked up from germline, CDR1 is LNHDA and CDR2 is SQIVND (reference sequence). This CDR3 has 14 amino acids. CDR3 in amino acids: CASRPLQGNQPQHF. The CDR3 DNA sequence: TGTGCCAGTAGACCATTACAGGGAAATCAGCCCCAGCATTTT.

The J gene is TRBJ1-2, the V gene TRBV12-5; D perhaps matches TRBD1 (5 bases). CDR1 is LGHNT and CDR2 is FRNRAP in the germline V gene. The CDR3 length is 17 residues. The V and J ends lost 0 bases and 4 bases respectively, with 18 bases between them. The CDR3 here is CASGLVRGSINGYGYTF. The DNA for the CDR3 is TGTGCTAGTGGTTTGGTACGGGGGAGTATTAATGGCTATGGCTACACCTTC.

To note about this clone: Other DNA variants within this sample encode the same CDR3. The CDR3 loop is CASRPGLAGVGQFF. The CDR3 bases are TGTGCCAGCAGACCGGGACTAGCGGGGGTAGGGCAGTTCTTC. The chain couples TRBV2 to TRBJ2-1; 14 nucleotides match TRBD2. The CDR3 is 14 residues long. V shed 6 bases, J shed 12 bases, and the junction held 7 bases outside the gene matches. Germline V gives CDR1 SNHLY, CDR2 FYNNEI.

The chain carries TRBV6-5 and TRBJ2-5, with D possibly TRBD2 on 7 matching bases. This CDR3 contains 14 residues. CDR1 is MNHEY, CDR2 SVGAGI, per germline. Trimming left V 5 bases short and J 9 bases short, with 19 bases between. CDR3 loop: CASSKAGAARAQYF. Here the CDR3 DNA reads TGTGCCAGCAGTAAGGCGGGGGCCGCCCGGGCCCAGTACTTC.

This chain connects TRBV7-2 to TRBJ2-4; TRBD2 matches at 8 bases. From germline, CDR1 is SGHTA and CDR2 FQGNSA. This CDR3 has 18 residues. V was pared by 5 bases and J by 5 bases, with 17 bases of the junction left unmatched. CDR3 DNA sequence: TGTGCCAGCAGCCGTACCTGGGTCAAAATCGGGGGGGAAAACATTCAGTACTTC. Its protein is CASSRTWVKIGGENIQYF.